The 21 T cell receptor beta chains reported below all come from one sample, sequenced in a study of shared clonotypes between healthy human individuals. The assay was immunoSEQ multiplex PCR, and TCRdb's table has in-frame clones only and misses some. The table includes 300,000 to 350,000 clones, around 67% detected once. Sequencing used memory CD4+ T cells sorted from blood. The subset is: CD45RA-negative fraction. These receptors were taken from a man aged 25-40 years in good health.

This clone has ten or more counts. Other DNA sequences of this sample code for an identical CDR3. V and J are TRBV28 and TRBJ1-5; 10 nucleotides agree with TRBD1. The CDR3 contains 14 residues. CDR1 is MDHEN and CDR2 is SYDVKM in the germline V gene. V shed 5 bases and J 8 bases; nucleotides not matched to a gene: 6. CDR3 nucleotide sequence: TGTGCCAGCAGTCCGGGGACAGGGGAAAAGCCCCAGCATTTT. Its translation: CASSPGTGEKPQHF. Complete variable domain (other parts from reference TRBV28 and TRBJ1-5): DVKVTQSSRYLVKRTGEKVFLECVQDMDHENMFWYRQDPGLGLRLIYFSYDVKMKEKGDIPEGYSVSREKKERFSLILESASTNQTSMYLCASSPGTGEKPQHFGDGTRLSIL.

The table lists this clone with a few counts. The chain couples TRBV28 to TRBJ2-2; the D call may be TRBD1 or TRBD2 (6 bases each). Looked up from germline, CDR1 is MDHEN and CDR2 is SYDVKM. This CDR3 has 15 amino acids. V lost 10 bases and J lost 1, with 16 bases in between. This CDR3 reads CATQKGGGNTGELFF. The CDR3 DNA is TGTGCCACCCAGAAGGGGGGCGGGAACACCGGGGAGCTGTTTTTT.

This clone was recorded a few times. The chain combines TRBV5-1 with TRBJ1-1; possibly TRBD1 for D (6 bases). CDR3 length: 15 residues. CDR1 SGHRS and CDR2 YFSETQ come from the germline V gene. V shed 2 bases and J shed 1 base, with 12 bases lying between them. Here the CDR3 reads CASSLGGHQNTEAFF. For the CDR3, the DNA is TGCGCCAGCAGCTTAGGGGGACACCAGAACACTGAAGCTTTCTTT.

The rearrangement links TRBV2 to TRBJ2-5; 8 bases are a match to TRBD2. CDR1 and CDR2 (germline): SNHLY, FYNNEI. J gave up 8 bases and V 8 bases, and 16 bases lay outside the gene matches. CDR3 size: 15 residues. The CDR3 nucleotides are TGTGCCAGCCTTAGCGGGAATGGGGTGGGGGGTACCCAGTACTTC. The encoded protein is CASLSGNGVGGTQYF.

The V call is TRBV25-1, the J call TRBJ2-7; the D gene is possibly TRBD1 (6 bases). The CDR3 extends over 13 amino acids. V dropped 6 bases and J dropped 4 bases, with 13 bases sitting between them. CDR1 and CDR2 (germline): MGHDK, SYGVNS. The CDR3 DNA follows: TGTGCCAGCAGCCGGGACACACCTTACGAGCAGTACTTC. Translation: CASSRDTPYEQYF.

The chain uses TRBV7-8 and TRBJ2-6; D gene unclear. V lost 1 base, J lost 0 bases, and 13 bases lay in between. Germline values: CDR1 SGHVS, CDR2 FQNEAQ. There are 18 residues in the CDR3. The CDR3 sequence: CASSLVEAGSSGANVLTF. The CDR3 bases are TGTGCCAGCAGCTTAGTTGAGGCCGGAAGCTCTGGGGCCAACGTCCTGACTTTC.

The genes are TRBV10-2 and TRBJ1-6; 8 bases fit TRBD1. The V gene end was trimmed by 0 bases and the J gene end by 6 bases; junction bases not matched to a gene: 10. This CDR3 is built from 18 residues. The V gene's germline CDR1 is WSHSY and CDR2 SAAADI. For the CDR3, the DNA is TGCGCCAGCAGTGAGTCGACTCTAGGACAGGGTTTTAATTCACCCCTCCACTTT. It specifies CASSESTLGQGFNSPLHF.

CDR3 nucleotide sequence: TGTGCCAGCTCACCACGCTCGGCGGGAGGGGTAAATGAGCAGTTCTTC. Protein product: CASSPRSAGGVNEQFF. The rearrangement uses TRBV18 and TRBJ2-1; 9 bases are a match to TRBD2. Germline V lookup: CDR1 KGHSH, CDR2 LQKENI. The V and J ends lost 1 base and 7 bases, in that order; junction bases with no gene match: 8. CDR3 length equals 16 residues.

With regard to this clone: The junction departs from the called germline gene at one end, perhaps through a read error. This rearrangement joins TRBV5-6 to TRBJ2-7, with TRBD1 identical over 10 bases. Germline V gene data show CDR1 as SGHDT and CDR2 as YYEEEE. The CDR3 length is 13 residues. CDR3 in DNA: TGTGCCAGCAGCGAGACCCGGGACAGGGGTTCCCACTTC. It codes for CASSETRDRGSHF.

This chain uses TRBV6-5 with TRBJ1-3; D gene unclear. This CDR3 region has 14 residues. Germline CDR1 reads MNHEY; CDR2 reads SVGAGI. V lost 0 bases to trimming and J lost 6 bases, with 9 bases between them. Here the CDR3 DNA reads TGTGCCAGCAGTTACTCCAACATAGAAAACACCATATATTTT. The encoded protein is CASSYSNIENTIYF.

V gene TRBV18 combines with J gene TRBJ2-5; TRBD1 is a possible D gene (6 bases). The germline gives CDR1 KGHSH, CDR2 LQKENI. Trimming removed 3 bases from V and 1 base from J, with 15 bases in between. This CDR3 has 16 amino acids. CDR3 sequence: CASSPAPTGSQETQYF. CDR3 DNA: TGTGCCAGCTCACCTGCCCCTACAGGGAGCCAAGAGACCCAGTACTTC.

This chain connects TRBV7-9 to TRBJ2-2; no reliable D call. This CDR3 comprises 13 residues. Germline assignment: CDR1 SEHNR and CDR2 FQNEAQ (reference sequence). Trimming shortened V by 8 bases and J by 0 bases, and 7 bases separated the two germline ends. CDR3 sequence (DNA): TGTGCCAGCCCGCAGCCGAACACCGGGGAGCTGTTTTTT. It specifies CASPQPNTGELFF.

The chain is built from TRBV4-3 and TRBJ2-6; D remains unclear. Germline values: CDR1 LGHNA, CDR2 YSLEER. This CDR3 comprises 18 residues. V lost 1 base and J lost 0, with 13 bases in between. The CDR3, as DNA: TGCGCCAGCAGCCAAGCGCTTGCAGACTTCTCTGGGGCCAACGTCCTGACTTTC. It codes for CASSQALADFSGANVLTF.

J is TRBJ2-2 and V is TRBV29-1; 7 bases map to TRBD1. The V gene end was trimmed by 7 bases and the J gene end by 6 bases; junction bases not matched to a gene: 11. This CDR3 has 14 residues. The germline CDR1 and CDR2 sequences are SQVTM and ANQGSEA. This CDR3 reads CSAEGARRSGELFF. CDR3 DNA: TGCAGCGCCGAGGGGGCCCGACGGTCCGGGGAGCTGTTTTTT.

The rearrangement links TRBV6-6 to TRBJ1-5; no firm D call. The CDR3 loop spans 13 amino acids. V was cut by 7 bases and J by 6 bases, with 13 bases left in between. Germline CDR1 and CDR2: MNHNY and SVGAGI (reference sequence). The CDR3 DNA reads TGTGCCAGCACCATGACATGGGGTCAGCCCCAGCATTTT. This gives the protein CASTMTWGQPQHF.

This clone was counted between two and nine times. The rearrangement joins TRBV28 to TRBJ2-2, with TRBD1 matching 10 bases. The V gene end was trimmed by 6 bases and the J gene end by 4 bases; junction bases not matched to a gene: 8. The CDR3 covers 16 residues. Germline CDR1 and CDR2: MDHEN and SYDVKM. The CDR3 region is CASSSRDRGFTGELFF. The CDR3 DNA follows: TGTGCCAGCAGCTCCCGGGACAGGGGTTTCACCGGGGAGCTGTTTTTT.

The CDR3 spells CASGSGSMQTQYF. For the CDR3, the DNA is TGTGCCAGTGGGAGCGGAAGTATGCAGACCCAGTACTTC. The J gene is TRBJ2-5, the V gene TRBV2; a weak D match, TRBD2 (5 bases). The CDR3 extends over 13 amino acids. V was trimmed by 9 bases and J by 6 bases, leaving 17 bases between them. Germline values: CDR1 SNHLY, CDR2 FYNNEI.

This clone showed up just a few times. The gene calls are TRBV11-2 and TRBJ2-3; 7 bases are a match to TRBD2. CDR1 is SGHAT, CDR2 FQNNGV, per germline. Trimming at V came to 0 bases and at J to 2 bases, leaving 8 bases not matched to a gene. This CDR3 has 17 residues. This CDR3 is CASSLDLKRGDTDTQYF. The CDR3 bases are TGTGCCAGCAGCTTAGATCTTAAACGGGGGGACACAGATACGCAGTATTTT. The variable domain in full, with the rest retrieved from reference TRBV11-2 and TRBJ2-3, is EAGVAQSPRYKIIEKRQSVAFWCNPISGHATLYWYQQILGQGPKLLIQFQNNGVVDDSQLPKDRFSAERLKGVDSTLKIQPAKLEDSAVYLCASSLDLKRGDTDTQYFGPGTRLTVL.

The chain carries TRBV19 and TRBJ2-7; D is unclear. V was trimmed by 4 bases and J by 2 bases, leaving 9 bases between them. Germline assignment: CDR1 LNHDA and CDR2 SQIVND (reference sequence). The CDR3 length is 13 residues. CDR3: CASSKGRTYEQYF. The CDR3 bases are TGTGCCAGTAGTAAGGGAAGGACCTACGAGCAGTACTTC.

The chain couples TRBV25-1 to TRBJ2-7; 7 bases map to TRBD1. V was clipped by 3 bases and J by 1 base; unmatched bases: 9. Per germline, CDR1 MGHDK and CDR2 SYGVNS. This CDR3 contains 16 residues. CDR3 DNA: TGTGCCAGCAGTGACAGACAGGGCCTGGGATCCTACGAGCAGTACTTC. Translating it yields CASSDRQGLGSYEQYF.

The chain is built from TRBV7-8 and TRBJ1-3; TRBD1 aligns across 11 bases. Germline V CDR1 and CDR2: SGHVS, FQNEAQ. CDR3 length: 17 amino acids. J gave up 3 bases and V 5 bases, and 9 bases lay outside the gene matches. Here the CDR3 reads CASSPRRTGGRGNTIYF. The CDR3 region has the DNA TGTGCCAGCAGCCCCCGTAGGACAGGGGGCCGTGGAAACACCATATATTTT.